This entry lists 19 T cell receptor beta chains sequenced from one sample in a study of cytomegalovirus exposure and HLA in healthy donors. Sequencing was performed with immunoSEQ multiplex PCR; in TCRdb, only in-frame clones are kept and a portion is missing. Of 150,000 to 200,000 clones listed, around 86% are singletons. Input material: PBMCs. These receptors were collected from a woman younger than 30 in good health and CMV-seronegative.

The chain uses TRBV12-5 and TRBJ1-5, with D maybe TRBD1 (6 bases). Trimming removed 3 bases from V and 2 bases from J, with 17 bases in between. The CDR3 contains 17 residues. CDR1 is LGHNT and CDR2 is FRNRAP in the germline V gene. In DNA form, the CDR3 reads TGTGCTAGTGGTTTATCCCCTAAGGACAGTGGCAATCAGCCCCAGCATTTT. Residues: CASGLSPKDSGNQPQHF.

This chain connects TRBV19 to TRBJ1-5; TRBD1 aligns across 11 bases. Germline-derived CDR1 and CDR2 are LNHDA and SQIVND (reference sequence). This CDR3 has 15 residues. V dropped 5 bases and J dropped 6; count of bases not matched to a gene: 6. CDR3 sequence reads: CASSEIGTGGQPQHF. Written as DNA, the CDR3 is TGTGCCAGTAGTGAGATCGGGACAGGGGGTCAGCCCCAGCATTTT.

This chain links TRBV30 with TRBJ1-5; D call uncertain. The CDR3 extends over 17 amino acids. Germline CDR1 and CDR2: GTSNPN and SVGIG (reference sequence). Trimming shortened V by 0 bases and J by 6 bases, and 21 bases separated the two germline ends. The CDR3 spells CAWSVKFAAINGQPQHF. The CDR3 coding sequence is TGTGCCTGGAGTGTAAAATTCGCTGCTATCAACGGTCAGCCCCAGCATTTT.

This rearrangement joins TRBV7-8 to TRBJ1-5; D gene ambiguous. Germline loops: CDR1 SGHVS, CDR2 FQNEAQ. V was pared by 2 bases and J by 3 bases, with 14 bases between. The CDR3 covers 16 residues. CDR3 residues: CASSLNRGTLNQPQHF. Here the CDR3 DNA reads TGTGCCAGCAGCTTAAACCGGGGAACCCTCAATCAGCCCCAGCATTTT.

This clone was detected only once. The rearrangement uses TRBV29-1 and TRBJ2-7; D call uncertain. The CDR3 length is 13 residues. Germline V gives CDR1 SQVTM, CDR2 ANQGSEA. The V end was cut by 4 bases, the J end by 2 bases, with 12 bases between. CDR3: CSVVEDTAYEQYF. CDR3 nucleotides: TGCAGCGTTGTTGAAGACACCGCCTACGAGCAGTACTTC.

This chain uses TRBV5-4 with TRBJ2-5; a possible D gene is TRBD2 (6 bases). V was cut by 4 bases and J by 1 base, with 11 bases left in between. The CDR3 has 14 amino acids. Germline V CDR1 and CDR2: SGHNT, YYREEE (reference sequence). The CDR3 sequence is CASSRRDSQETQYF. The CDR3 nucleotides are TGTGCCAGCAGCCGGCGGGACTCCCAAGAGACCCAGTACTTC.

This clone was detected once. The chain employs TRBV6-1 and TRBJ1-3; 7 nucleotides line up with TRBD1. This CDR3 comprises 18 residues. The germline V gene has CDR1 MNHNS and CDR2 SASEGT. Germline trimming cut 2 bases from V and 0 bases from J; bases unmatched to any gene: 10. The CDR3 DNA is TGTGCCAGCAGTGAATTGCACAGGGGTCATACCTCTGGAAACACCATATATTTT. This codes for CASSELHRGHTSGNTIYF.

This sequence joins TRBV18 and TRBJ2-1; TRBD2 aligns across 10 bases. The germline gives CDR1 KGHSH, CDR2 LQKENI. Trimming took 2 bases from V and 5 from J; bases not matched to a gene: 6. This CDR3 is 16 amino acids long. In DNA, the CDR3 is TGTGCCAGCTCACCAACGAGACTAGCGGGCAACAATGAGCAGTTCTTC. As protein: CASSPTRLAGNNEQFF.

The chain links TRBV30 to TRBJ1-1; tentatively, D is TRBD1 (6 bases). Germline loops: CDR1 GTSNPN, CDR2 SVGIG (reference sequence). The germline V and J ends were trimmed by 4 bases and 4 bases, with 7 bases remaining between them. The CDR3 covers 11 residues. CDR3 coding DNA: TGTGCCTGGATACAGGGCACTGAAGCTTTCTTT. Its protein product is CAWIQGTEAFF.

The chain couples TRBV27 to TRBJ2-4; TRBD2 aligns across 14 bases. The end of the DNA is better explained by TRBJ2-7, so the J call may be wrong. Germline V lookup: CDR1 MNHEY, CDR2 SMNVEV (reference sequence). The CDR3 sequence is 17 residues long. CDR3 DNA: TGTGCCAGCAGTTCACCCATCGGACTAGCGGGAGGCTACGAGCAGTACTTC. Protein product: CASSSPIGLAGGYEQYF.

The genes are TRBV19 and TRBJ2-7; possible D gene TRBD2, 6 bases. The CDR3 runs to 18 residues. With 5 bases removed from V and 2 bases from J, the gap between germline ends came to 25 bases. Germline V gives CDR1 LNHDA, CDR2 SQIVND (reference sequence). This CDR3 reads CASSLGAPSGGIPYEQYF. The CDR3 bases are TGTGCCAGTAGTCTCGGAGCCCCTTCTGGGGGGATACCCTACGAGCAGTACTTC.

The chain recombines TRBV19 with TRBJ2-1; D is ambiguous. In germline, CDR1 is LNHDA, CDR2 SQIVND (reference sequence). CDR3 size: 15 residues. Trimming pared 6 bases from V and 0 bases from J, leaving 12 bases between. CDR3: CASRPNGFSYNEQFF. The DNA of the CDR3 is TGTGCCAGTAGACCCAACGGGTTCTCCTACAATGAGCAGTTCTTC.

The chain is built from TRBV11-1 and TRBJ2-5, with a tentative D call TRBD1 (5 bases). This CDR3 region has 14 residues. CDR1 is SGHAT and CDR2 is FQDESV in the germline V gene (reference sequence). V shed 4 bases and J shed 4 bases, with 13 bases lying between them. CDR3 in amino acids: CASSSGAHIETQYF. The CDR3 DNA follows: TGTGCCAGCAGCTCTGGGGCGCATATAGAGACCCAGTACTTC.

This chain links TRBV10-2 with TRBJ2-1; unclear D gene. Trimming took 2 bases from V and 8 from J, leaving 19 bases between them. The V gene's germline CDR1 is WSHSY and CDR2 SAAADI. The CDR3 loop spans 16 amino acids. The CDR3: CASSEAFWATMDEQFF. The CDR3 DNA follows: TGCGCCAGCAGTGAGGCTTTTTGGGCAACCATGGATGAGCAGTTCTTC.

The chain has TRBV7-9 and TRBJ1-1; D is unresolved. Germline V gene sequence: CDR1 SEHNR, CDR2 FQNEAQ (reference sequence). The CDR3 sequence is 15 residues long. The V end was cut by 2 bases, the J end by 5 bases, with 15 bases between. The CDR3 region is CASSLPEEGKTEAFF. In DNA, the CDR3 is TGTGCCAGCAGCTTACCGGAGGAGGGTAAAACTGAAGCTTTCTTT. Complete variable domain (other parts from reference TRBV7-9 and TRBJ1-1): DTGVSQNPRHKITKRGQNVTFRCDPISEHNRLYWYRQTLGQGPEFLTYFQNEAQLEKSRLLSDRFSAERPKGSFSTLEIQRTEQGDSAMYLCASSLPEEGKTEAFFGQGTRLTVV.

The CDR3 loop is CAWSDMASGRADEQFF. The CDR3 bases are TGTGCCTGGAGTGATATGGCTAGCGGGAGGGCCGATGAGCAGTTCTTC. This chain connects TRBV30 to TRBJ2-1; 12 positions match TRBD2. Trimming removed 1 base from V and 8 bases from J; junction bases left unmatched: 9. CDR1 and CDR2 from the germline V gene are GTSNPN and SVGIG (reference sequence). The CDR3 extends over 16 amino acids.

This chain joins TRBV27 and TRBJ1-5, with D tentatively TRBD1 (5 bases). Between the trimmed V and J ends, which lost 8 bases and 1 base, there was a span of 15 bases. Germline assignment: CDR1 MNHEY and CDR2 SMNVEV (reference sequence). The CDR3 loop spans 15 amino acids. In DNA, the CDR3 is TGTGCCAGCCTAGACAGAATGGGGAGCAATCAGCCCCAGCATTTT. Its protein is CASLDRMGSNQPQHF.

The chain has TRBV27 and TRBJ2-1; D is possibly TRBD2 (7 bases). The germline gives CDR1 MNHEY, CDR2 SMNVEV (reference sequence). CDR3 length: 17 residues. Trimming stripped 1 base from V and 0 bases from J, with 13 bases between. The CDR3 region is CASSLFLAGASYNEQFF. In nucleotides, the CDR3 is TGTGCCAGCAGTTTATTTTTGGCGGGGGCCTCCTACAATGAGCAGTTCTTC.

Here the CDR3 reads CASSLLGQWGQYF. CDR3 in DNA: TGTGCCAGCAGTTTACTCGGACAGTGGGGCCAGTATTTT. This chain uses TRBV2 with TRBJ2-3; D may be TRBD1 (6 bases). The CDR3 is 13 residues long. With 5 bases removed from V and 12 bases from J, the gap between germline ends came to 18 bases. The V gene's germline CDR1 is SNHLY and CDR2 FYNNEI.